Reported below is one T cell receptor beta chain. Enrolment of Seattle patients took place during active infection, and they were followed longitudinally. The data were taken from a study of blood T cell repertoires in COVID-19. In the study overall: The origin of the acute and convalescent COVID-19 samples was the United States, Italy and Spain. T cells, B-cell-depleted T cells, or PBMCs provided the cDNA or gDNA that served as material.

V was pared by 2 bases and J by 6 bases, with 17 bases between. The CDR3 extends over 15 amino acids. CDR1 SGHRS and CDR2 YFSETQ come from the germline V gene. Authors' methods: Quantification of nucleated cells was approximated via reference gene primer amplification. Sequencing used immunoSEQ multiplex PCR; TCRdb keeps in-frame clones, though not all of them. V, J and clone size were drawn from that table, and D and trimming were deduced from the DNA. The sample contains 55,000 to 65,000 clones, roughly nine tenths of which appear only once. This sequence originates from a woman aged 60-70 years with COVID-19, enrolled during active disease. Sequencing was carried out using peripheral blood. The chain is built from TRBV5-1 and TRBJ2-5, with D possibly being TRBD2 (7 bases). The CDR3 DNA is TGCGCCAGCAGCTTAACGGGGGGCCGTTTGCAGACCCAGTACTTC. Its translation: CASSLTGGRLQTQYF.